This T cell receptor (beta chain) was identified in a study of blood T cell repertoires in COVID-19. Across the whole study: COVID-19 samples, acute and convalescent, were from the United States, Italy and Spain.

Germline values: CDR1 LGHDT, CDR2 YNNKEL (reference sequence). The CDR3 consists of 15 residues. V lost 3 bases, J lost 6 bases, and 14 bases lay in between. Using immunoSEQ multiplex PCR, the repertoire was profiled, and TCRdb retains in-frame clones only, with some absent. The profile shows about 260,000 clones, roughly 90% of them singletons. The receptor's source is a man aged 30 to 39 with active or convalescent COVID-19. Sequencing was done on a sample of peripheral blood. The V call is TRBV3-1 (or the pseudogene TRBV3-2), the J call TRBJ1-4; a weak D match, TRBD1 (5 bases). The CDR3 reads CASSHSVGADEKLFF. CDR3 nucleotide sequence: TGTGCCAGCAGCCATTCCGTAGGGGCGGATGAAAAACTGTTTTTT.